These T cell receptor beta chains were read from a single sample in a study of cytomegalovirus exposure and HLA in healthy donors. Sequencing used immunoSEQ multiplex PCR; TCRdb keeps in-frame clones, though not all of them. This table has some 150,000 clones, approximately 86% appearing once. The sample comprised PBMCs. These receptors were collected from a man aged 18 to 30 in good health and CMV-seropositive. Both conserved end residues are part of each CDR3. The order of the fields is CDR3 DNA, CDR3 protein, V gene, D gene, clone size, J gene, CDR3 length. D genes are given only for firm matches. Not all rows give a size; the values are once, few, many and, for expanded clones, a class.

cdr3_nt: TGTGCCACCAGCCCAGATCAGGGGTTCCAGCGCTATGGCTACACCTTC
cdr3_aa: CATSPDQGFQRYGYTF
v_call: TRBV15
d_call: .
clone_size: .
j_call: TRBJ1-2
cdr3_length: 16

cdr3_nt: TGTGCCAGCAGTTTTACGGGTCAGCCCCAGCATTTT
cdr3_aa: CASSFTGQPQHF
v_call: TRBV27
d_call: .
clone_size: .
j_call: TRBJ1-5
cdr3_length: 12

cdr3_nt: TGTGCCATTGCTTCCGGGACCAGGGGTGCTGAGCAGTTCTTC
cdr3_aa: CAIASGTRGAEQFF
v_call: TRBV10-3
d_call: .
clone_size: .
j_call: TRBJ2-1
cdr3_length: 14

cdr3_nt: TGCGCCAGCAGCAAGACTAGCGTCCGCAATGAGCAGTTCTTC
cdr3_aa: CASSKTSVRNEQFF
v_call: TRBV5-1
d_call: TRBD2
clone_size: once
j_call: TRBJ2-1
cdr3_length: 14

cdr3_nt: TGTGCCAGCAGCCAAGTACGTCGGTGGGAGGGAGTGACAGATACGCAGTATTTT
cdr3_aa: CASSQVRRWEGVTDTQYF
v_call: TRBV4-2
d_call: TRBD2
clone_size: .
j_call: TRBJ2-3
cdr3_length: 18

cdr3_nt: TGTGCCAGTAGTAGGCAGGGAACTGGAAACACCATATATTTT
cdr3_aa: CASSRQGTGNTIYF
v_call: TRBV19
d_call: .
clone_size: .
j_call: TRBJ1-3
cdr3_length: 14

cdr3_nt: TGTGCCAGCAGCCAGACAAACACCGGGACAGGGCCTAACTATGGCTACACCTTC
cdr3_aa: CASSQTNTGTGPNYGYTF
v_call: TRBV14
d_call: TRBD1
clone_size: .
j_call: TRBJ1-2
cdr3_length: 18

cdr3_nt: TGTGCCAGCAGCGAACAGGGCTTACTTTACGAGCAGTACTTC
cdr3_aa: CASSEQGLLYEQYF
v_call: TRBV6-5
d_call: .
clone_size: .
j_call: TRBJ2-7
cdr3_length: 14

cdr3_nt: TGTGCCAGCAGCGTGGGACAGACGAATAATTCACCCCTCCACTTT
cdr3_aa: CASSVGQTNNSPLHF
v_call: TRBV11-2
d_call: TRBD1
clone_size: .
j_call: TRBJ1-6
cdr3_length: 15

cdr3_nt: TGTGCCATCAGTGGCAGTACGACTAGCGCTTACGAGCAGTACTTC
cdr3_aa: CAISGSTTSAYEQYF
v_call: TRBV10-3
d_call: TRBD2
clone_size: .
j_call: TRBJ2-7
cdr3_length: 15

cdr3_nt: TGTGCCAGCAGTTTATGGGGGGGGACCTACGAGCAGTACTTC
cdr3_aa: CASSLWGGTYEQYF
v_call: TRBV27
d_call: TRBD2
clone_size: .
j_call: TRBJ2-7
cdr3_length: 14

cdr3_nt: TGTGCCAGCAGGAGTTCCGGGACAGGGCCGAACTATGGCTACACCTTC
cdr3_aa: CASRSSGTGPNYGYTF
v_call: TRBV25-1
d_call: TRBD1
clone_size: .
j_call: TRBJ1-2
cdr3_length: 16

cdr3_nt: TGTGCCAGCAGTGAAGGGGGACTCTATGGCTACACCTTC
cdr3_aa: CASSEGGLYGYTF
v_call: TRBV6-1
d_call: .
clone_size: .
j_call: TRBJ1-2
cdr3_length: 13

cdr3_nt: TGTGCCAGCAGTTTCGTAGAGAGCTCCTACAATGAGCAGTTCTTC
cdr3_aa: CASSFVESSYNEQFF
v_call: TRBV6-5
d_call: .
clone_size: .
j_call: TRBJ2-1
cdr3_length: 15

cdr3_nt: TGTGCCAGCAGTTTATGGAGGGACAGTAACTATGGCTACACCTTC
cdr3_aa: CASSLWRDSNYGYTF
v_call: TRBV27
d_call: TRBD1
clone_size: .
j_call: TRBJ1-2
cdr3_length: 15

cdr3_nt: TGTGCCAGCAGTTACGGCCTAGCGGGGGCGGGACAGTACTTC
cdr3_aa: CASSYGLAGAGQYF
v_call: TRBV6-5
d_call: TRBD2
clone_size: .
j_call: TRBJ2-5
cdr3_length: 14

cdr3_nt: TGTGCCAGCAGTTACACGCAGGGAAACACCGGGGAGCTGTTTTTT
cdr3_aa: CASSYTQGNTGELFF
v_call: TRBV6-5
d_call: .
clone_size: .
j_call: TRBJ2-2
cdr3_length: 15

cdr3_nt: TGTGCCAGTAGTACCTCGTATGGCCAGGGGATCAATCAGCCCCAGCATTTT
cdr3_aa: CASSTSYGQGINQPQHF
v_call: TRBV19
d_call: .
clone_size: .
j_call: TRBJ1-5
cdr3_length: 17

cdr3_nt: TGTGCCTGGAGTTACGGGAATTCCTACGAGCAGTACTTC
cdr3_aa: CAWSYGNSYEQYF
v_call: TRBV30
d_call: .
clone_size: .
j_call: TRBJ2-7
cdr3_length: 13

cdr3_nt: TGCGCCAGCAGCCCCCGGTACGACCGTGCGGTCGGGGAGCTGTTTTTT
cdr3_aa: CASSPRYDRAVGELFF
v_call: TRBV4-3
d_call: .
clone_size: .
j_call: TRBJ2-2
cdr3_length: 16

cdr3_nt: TGTGCCACCAGCAGAGGGAAGGGGGCGTTTGAGACCCAGTACTTC
cdr3_aa: CATSRGKGAFETQYF
v_call: TRBV15
d_call: TRBD1
clone_size: .
j_call: TRBJ2-5
cdr3_length: 15

cdr3_nt: TGTGCCAGCAGCGTAGGGGGACTAGAGAATGAGCAGTTCTTC
cdr3_aa: CASSVGGLENEQFF
v_call: TRBV9
d_call: TRBD2
clone_size: .
j_call: TRBJ2-1
cdr3_length: 14

cdr3_nt: TGTGCCAGCAGCCAAGTTACTATCTCCTACAATGAGCAGTTCTTC
cdr3_aa: CASSQVTISYNEQFF
v_call: TRBV14
d_call: .
clone_size: .
j_call: TRBJ2-1
cdr3_length: 15

cdr3_nt: TGTGCCAGTAGCATGACAGGGGCCCCCAACTATGGCTACACCTTC
cdr3_aa: CASSMTGAPNYGYTF
v_call: TRBV19
d_call: TRBD1
clone_size: .
j_call: TRBJ1-2
cdr3_length: 15

cdr3_nt: TGTGCCTGGATTAGCCGGGACAGCCCTTCCTACGAGCAGTACTTC
cdr3_aa: CAWISRDSPSYEQYF
v_call: TRBV30
d_call: TRBD1
clone_size: .
j_call: TRBJ2-7
cdr3_length: 15

cdr3_nt: TGTGCCAGCAGCTACCGGGACAGGGTCCCAGAGACCCAGTACTTC
cdr3_aa: CASSYRDRVPETQYF
v_call: TRBV4-2
d_call: TRBD1
clone_size: .
j_call: TRBJ2-5
cdr3_length: 15

cdr3_nt: TGTGCCAGCAGTTACGGACTAGCGGGAGGTAATGAGCAGTTCTTC
cdr3_aa: CASSYGLAGGNEQFF
v_call: TRBV6-6
d_call: TRBD2
clone_size: .
j_call: TRBJ2-1
cdr3_length: 15

cdr3_nt: TGTGCCAGCAGTTACTCGCTAGCGGGAGATGAGCAGTTCTTC
cdr3_aa: CASSYSLAGDEQFF
v_call: TRBV6-5
d_call: TRBD2
clone_size: .
j_call: TRBJ2-1
cdr3_length: 14

cdr3_nt: TGTGCCAGCTCACCACAACAGGGTGCAGATACGCAGTATTTT
cdr3_aa: CASSPQQGADTQYF
v_call: TRBV18
d_call: .
clone_size: .
j_call: TRBJ2-3
cdr3_length: 14

cdr3_nt: TGCAGCGTTGATCCGGGGTTCTACAATGAGCAGTTCTTC
cdr3_aa: CSVDPGFYNEQFF
v_call: TRBV29-1
d_call: .
clone_size: .
j_call: TRBJ2-1
cdr3_length: 13

cdr3_nt: TGTGCCAGCAGCTTAGGGCGGGGGGGAGAAGAGACCCAGTACTTC
cdr3_aa: CASSLGRGGEETQYF
v_call: TRBV7-9
d_call: TRBD2
clone_size: .
j_call: TRBJ2-5
cdr3_length: 15

cdr3_nt: TGCGCCAGCAGCCAAGATTGGGACACTGGGGATGGCTACACCTTC
cdr3_aa: CASSQDWDTGDGYTF
v_call: TRBV4-3
d_call: .
clone_size: once
j_call: TRBJ1-2
cdr3_length: 15

cdr3_nt: TGTGCCAGCAGCCAACAGGGGGCGGTCTATGGCTACACCTTC
cdr3_aa: CASSQQGAVYGYTF
v_call: TRBV6-5
d_call: TRBD1
clone_size: .
j_call: TRBJ1-2
cdr3_length: 14